What follows are 29 T cell receptor beta chains derived from one specimen sequenced in a study of patients and donors after allogeneic stem cell transplantation. MiXCR, run by TCRdb on the RT-PCR reads, gives a single entry per CDR3 protein. The data contain about 410,000 distinct CDR3 sequences, under 20% of them seen just once; the ten biggest clones take up just over 7%. Sequenced input: blood, either unsorted or a sorted T cell fraction (not recorded which). The source of these receptors is a human donor who was either an allogeneic HSCT recipient or a stem cell or donor lymphocyte infusion donor (not recorded which). It is not recorded whose cells these are; they may come from a transplant donor.

The gene calls are TRBV12-3 or TRBV12-4 and TRBJ1-5; 10 positions match TRBD1. The CDR3 has 16 amino acids. Unmatched junction bases numbered 5, after V lost 5 bases and J lost 1 base. CDR3 bases: TGTGCCAGCAGTACCGCGGACAGGGGGAGCAATCAGCCCCAGCATTTT. This encodes CASSTADRGSNQPQHF.

This rearrangement joins TRBV6-2 or TRBV6-3 to TRBJ2-7, with 7 bases lining up with TRBD2. From germline, CDR1 is MNHEY and CDR2 SVGEGT. V shed 6 bases, J shed 3 bases, and the junction held 8 bases outside the gene matches. This CDR3 comprises 14 residues. CDR3 loop: CASRDSGTNYEQYF. The CDR3 coding sequence is TGTGCCAGCAGGGATTCCGGGACTAACTACGAGCAGTACTTC.

This clonotype was counted between two and nine times. The chain couples TRBV2 to TRBJ2-5, with 7 bases lining up with TRBD2. V lost 6 bases and J lost 1; bases outside the gene matches: 11. This CDR3 has 16 residues. From germline, CDR1 is SNHLY and CDR2 FYNNEI. The CDR3 DNA is TGTGCCAGCAGCCTGCGGGAGCCGTCCCTCCAAGAGACCCAGTACTTC. This gives the protein CASSLREPSLQETQYF.

This clonotype turned up a few times. This sequence joins TRBV19 and TRBJ1-4; D is unclear. CDR1 is LNHDA, CDR2 SQIVND, per germline (reference sequence). Trimming shortened V by 5 bases and J by 6 bases, and 7 bases separated the two germline ends. The CDR3 is 12 amino acids. This CDR3 is CASSYSHEKLFF. Written as DNA, the CDR3 is TGTGCCAGTAGTTACAGCCATGAAAAACTGTTTTTT. Full variable domain (missing parts from reference TRBV19 and TRBJ1-4): DGGITQSPKYLFRKEGQNVTLSCEQNLNHDAMYWYRQDPGQGLRLIYYSQIVNDFQKGDIAEGYSVSREKKESFPLTVTSAQKNPTAFYLCASSYSHEKLFFGSGTQLSVL.

This clonotype appeared a few times. The V and J genes are TRBV20-1 and TRBJ1-5; TRBD1 is a possible D gene (6 bases). CDR1 is DFQATT, CDR2 SNEGSKA, per germline (reference sequence). There are 13 residues in the CDR3. The V end lost 2 bases, the J end lost 7 bases, and 12 bases lay between the germline ends. CDR3 nucleotides: TGCAGTGCTAGAAGCGGGGGCGGACAGCCCCAGCATTTT. Protein sequence: CSARSGGGQPQHF.

This clonotype was observed a few times. The rearrangement uses TRBV20-1 and TRBJ1-1; no firm D call. This CDR3 has 14 amino acids. Germline lookup yields CDR1 DFQATT and CDR2 SNEGSKA (reference sequence). Trimming pared 4 bases from V and 5 bases from J, leaving 17 bases between. The CDR3 sequence: CSATDRGFGTEAFF. In DNA form, the CDR3 reads TGCAGTGCTACCGACCGAGGGTTTGGTACTGAAGCTTTCTTT.

This clonotype was detected a few times. The chain is built from TRBV5-1 and TRBJ1-2; 8 positions match TRBD1. Germline V lookup: CDR1 SGHRS, CDR2 YFSETQ. With V trimmed by 2 bases and J by 0 bases, 9 bases remained unmatched. The CDR3 extends over 17 amino acids. The CDR3 DNA follows: TGCGCCAGCAGCTTCAAAGGACAGGGCCCCGCTAACTATGGCTACACCTTC. Protein product: CASSFKGQGPANYGYTF. The full variable domain, with the rest looked up from reference TRBV5-1 and TRBJ1-2, is KAGVTQTPRYLIKTRGQQVTLSCSPISGHRSVSWYQQTPGQGLQFLFEYFSETQRNKGNFPGRFSGRQFSNSRSEMNVSTLELGDSALYLCASSFKGQGPANYGYTFGSGTRLTVV.

This clonotype was counted only a few times. The chain joins TRBV7-9 to TRBJ1-3, with D perhaps TRBD1 (5 bases). The CDR3 is made up of 16 amino acids. The germline V and J ends were trimmed by 3 bases and 5 bases, with 17 bases remaining between them. The germline V gene encodes CDR1 SEHNR and CDR2 FQNEAQ (reference sequence). The CDR3 reads CASSFGGRAGRNTIYF. As DNA, the CDR3 is TGTGCCAGCAGCTTCGGGGGACGGGCGGGTCGAAACACCATATATTTT.

Ten or more counts support this clonotype. This chain joins TRBV30 and TRBJ1-2; TRBD1 is a possible D gene (6 bases). The CDR3 sequence is 12 residues long. CDR1 and CDR2 (germline): GTSNPN, SVGIG (reference sequence). Trimming left V 8 bases short and J 6 bases short, with 16 bases between. CDR3: CALHQGLNGYTF. CDR3 sequence (DNA): TGTGCCCTCCATCAGGGGCTTAATGGCTACACCTTC. Looking up the rest from reference TRBV30 and TRBJ1-2 gives the full variable domain: SQTIHQWPATLVQPVGSPLSLECTVEGTSNPNLYWYRQAAGRGLQLLFYSVGIGQISSEVPQNLSASRPQDRQFILSSKKLLLSDSGFYLCALHQGLNGYTFGSGTRLTVV.

This chain uses TRBV3-1 with TRBJ2-2; the match to TRBD2 covers 10 bases. Germline loops: CDR1 LGHDT, CDR2 YNNKEL (reference sequence). V trimming: 0 bases; J trimming: 6 bases; junction bases outside the gene matches: 4. The CDR3 length is 16 residues. CDR3 sequence reads: CASSQDASGSAGELFF. Here the CDR3 DNA reads TGTGCCAGCAGCCAAGATGCTAGCGGGAGTGCCGGGGAGCTGTTTTTT.

The chain employs TRBV20-1 and TRBJ2-7; D is unclear. The CDR3 is 14 residues long. The germline gives CDR1 DFQATT, CDR2 SNEGSKA (reference sequence). The V end lost 6 bases, the J end lost 0 bases, and 15 bases lay between the germline ends. CDR3 in DNA: TGCAGTGCGGAAAACCAGGTCACCTCCTACGAGCAGTACTTC. This gives the protein CSAENQVTSYEQYF.

This clonotype showed up just a few times. The chain employs TRBV5-1 and TRBJ1-4, with a tentative D call TRBD1 (5 bases). CDR3 length equals 14 residues. V gave up 4 bases and J gave up 4 bases, with 11 bases separating them. Germline V gives CDR1 SGHRS, CDR2 YFSETQ. CDR3 protein: CASSTGPDNEKLFF. CDR3 bases: TGCGCCAGCAGCACGGGACCGGATAATGAAAAACTGTTTTTT.

This clonotype has more than one count but fewer than ten. This chain links TRBV5-1 with TRBJ1-2; TRBD1 agrees at 7 bases. Germline V lookup: CDR1 SGHRS, CDR2 YFSETQ. With 3 bases clipped from V and 0 bases from J, the junction kept 2 bases outside the gene matches. CDR3 size: 14 residues. The CDR3 nucleotides are TGCGCCAGCAGCTCGGGACAGTCTAACTATGGCTACACCTTC. Its protein is CASSSGQSNYGYTF. The full variable domain, its missing parts supplied by reference TRBV5-1 and TRBJ1-2, is KAGVTQTPRYLIKTRGQQVTLSCSPISGHRSVSWYQQTPGQGLQFLFEYFSETQRNKGNFPGRFSGRQFSNSRSEMNVSTLELGDSALYLCASSSGQSNYGYTFGSGTRLTVV.

CDR3 bases: TGTGCCAGCAGCTTTAGCGGAAACTCCTACGAGCAGTACTTC. Protein product: CASSFSGNSYEQYF. The J gene is TRBJ2-7, the V gene TRBV7-9, with D possibly being TRBD2 (6 bases). The CDR3 is 14 residues long. Trimming removed 3 bases at V and 0 bases at J, with 9 bases between. Per germline, CDR1 SEHNR and CDR2 FQNEAQ (reference sequence).

This clonotype turned up a few times. This rearrangement joins TRBV7-8 to TRBJ2-1; 8 bases fit TRBD2. The V segment lost 5 bases and the J segment 3 bases; nucleotides outside the gene matches: 9. Germline V gene lookup returns CDR1 SGHVS and CDR2 FQNEAQ. The length of the CDR3 is 16 residues. The CDR3 DNA reads TGTGCCAGCAGCGACCCTTCGCGGGAGGACTACAATGAGCAGTTCTTC. Its protein product is CASSDPSREDYNEQFF.

This clonotype was seen once. The chain has TRBV5-1 and TRBJ2-1; no reliable D call. Trimming took off 4 bases at V and 7 bases at J, with 12 bases between the two ends. CDR1 SGHRS and CDR2 YFSETQ come from the germline V gene. The CDR3 runs to 13 residues. Here the CDR3 DNA reads TGCGCCAGCAGCCCAGAAGACTCAAATGAGCAGTTCTTC. It yields the protein CASSPEDSNEQFF.

This clonotype was seen a single time. The rearrangement uses TRBV12-3 or TRBV12-4 and TRBJ2-2; a possible D gene is TRBD1 (5 bases). The CDR3 consists of 15 residues. Trimming stripped 0 bases from V and 8 bases from J, with 13 bases between. CDR3 sequence reads: CASSLARQMGGELFF. The CDR3 DNA is TGTGCCAGCAGTTTAGCCCGACAGATGGGAGGGGAGCTGTTTTTT.

There are many counts of this clonotype. An end of the junction differs from the germline gene, which may be a read error. The J gene is TRBJ1-2, the V gene TRBV5-1; D is possibly TRBD1 (5 bases). The CDR3 has 12 residues. Germline V gives CDR1 SGHRS, CDR2 YFSETQ. CDR3 bases: TGTGCCAGCAGCTTGGACAATTATGGCTACACCTTC. Protein: CASSLDNYGYTF. The full variable domain, its missing parts supplied by reference TRBV5-1 and TRBJ1-2, is KAGVTQTPRYLIKTRGQQVTLSCSPISGHRSVSWYQQTPGQGLQFLFEYFSETQRNKGNFPGRFSGRQFSNSRSEMNVSTLELGDSALYLCASSLDNYGYTFGSGTRLTVV.

The chain combines TRBV3-1 with TRBJ1-1; a weak D match, TRBD1 (5 bases). V lost 2 bases to trimming and J lost 5 bases, with 9 bases between them. The CDR3 sequence is 13 residues long. From germline, CDR1 is LGHDT and CDR2 YNNKEL (reference sequence). This chain's CDR3 is CASSQIGTTEAFF. The CDR3 DNA is TGTGCCAGCAGCCAAATCGGGACTACTGAAGCTTTCTTT. Drawing the rest from reference TRBV3-1 and TRBJ1-1, the complete variable domain is DTAVSQTPKYLVTQMGNDKSIKCEQNLGHDTMYWYKQDSKKFLKIMFSYNNKELIINETVPNRFSPKSPDKAHLNLHINSLELGDSAVYFCASSQIGTTEAFFGQGTRLTVV.

In its sample, this clonotype was seen many times. The gene calls are TRBV5-5 and TRBJ1-1, with 10 bases that match TRBD1. The CDR3 sequence is 16 residues long. Germline-derived CDR1 and CDR2 are SGHKS and YYEKEE (reference sequence). Trimming removed 4 bases from V and 0 bases from J; junction bases left unmatched: 6. The CDR3 nucleotides are TGTGCCAGCAGCCTGGACAGGGGGAATATGAACACTGAAGCTTTCTTT. Translating it yields CASSLDRGNMNTEAFF.

This clonotype appeared a few times. The chain joins TRBV5-6 to TRBJ2-7; D possibly uses TRBD1 or TRBD2 (6 bases each). The CDR3 loop spans 14 amino acids. Germline values: CDR1 SGHDT, CDR2 YYEEEE. V was shortened by 2 bases and J by 3 bases, with 12 bases between the two germline ends. This CDR3 reads CASSFRGHDYEQYF. DNA of the CDR3: TGTGCCAGCAGCTTTCGGGGGCACGACTACGAGCAGTACTTC.

V usage is TRBV20-1 and J usage is TRBJ2-1; maybe TRBD2 (6 bases). Per the germline V gene, CDR1 is DFQATT and CDR2 is SNEGSKA (reference sequence). The CDR3 has 15 residues. Trimming removed 6 bases at V and 2 bases at J, with 17 bases between. DNA of the CDR3: TGCAGTGCATCCTCCGAGACTAGAACCTACAATGAGCAGTTCTTC. Residues: CSASSETRTYNEQFF.

As to this clonotype: A much bigger clone sits one base away, suggesting this may be a read error. CDR3 bases: TGCGCCAGCAGCCAGACCGTGGTGAACACTGAAGCTTTCTTT. It specifies CASSQTVVNTEAFF. The gene calls are TRBV4-1 and TRBJ1-1; D not certain. CDR3 length equals 14 residues. V lost 3 bases and J 0 bases, leaving 8 bases between the germline ends. CDR1 is MGHRA, CDR2 YSYEKL, per germline.

This clonotype was seen a few times. The CDR3 DNA sequence: TGTGCCAGCAGCTACCTGGACAGGGGCGCCTACAATGAGCAGTTCTTC. It encodes CASSYLDRGAYNEQFF. The chain uses TRBV9 and TRBJ2-1, with 9 bases identical to TRBD1. The CDR3 runs to 16 residues. Germline V gene sequence: CDR1 SGDLS, CDR2 YYNGEE. The J segment lost 2 bases and the V segment lost 4 bases, leaving 7 bases of the junction unmatched. The full variable domain, in which reference TRBV9 and TRBJ2-1 provide the parts outside the CDR3, is DSGVTQTPKHLITATGQRVTLRCSPRSGDLSVYWYQQSLDQGLQFLIQYYNGEERAKGNILERFSAQQFPDLHSELNLSSLELGDSALYFCASSYLDRGAYNEQFFGPGTRLTVL.

CDR3 amino acids: CASSLVRRGGSYNEQFF. The CDR3 DNA follows: TGTGCCAGCAGCTTAGTACGGAGGGGGGGGTCCTACAATGAGCAGTTCTTC. V is TRBV7-8 and J is TRBJ2-1, with D tentatively TRBD2 (7 bases). Germline lookup yields CDR1 SGHVS and CDR2 FQNEAQ. CDR3 size: 17 residues. The V end was cut by 1 base, the J end by 1 base, with 14 bases between. Full variable domain (rest looked up from reference TRBV7-8 and TRBJ2-1): GAGVSQSPRYKVAKRGQDVALRCDPISGHVSLFWYQQALGQGPEFLTYFQNEAQLDKSGLPSDRFFAERPEGSVSTLKIQRTQQEDSAVYLCASSLVRRGGSYNEQFFGPGTRLTVL.

The table lists this clonotype with many counts. The genes are TRBV12-3 or TRBV12-4 and TRBJ1-6; TRBD1 aligns across 8 bases. The CDR3 totals 12 residues. V was clipped by 6 bases and J by 10 bases; unmatched bases: 2. CDR3 in amino acids: CASSRGLSPLHF. For the CDR3, the DNA is TGTGCCAGCAGCAGGGGGCTCTCACCCCTCCACTTT.

The chain employs TRBV7-3 and TRBJ2-7; the D gene is possibly TRBD1 (6 bases). V lost 5 bases, J lost 1 base, and 12 bases lay in between. The CDR3 is 14 amino acids. Germline CDR1 and CDR2: SGHTA and FQGTGA. In nucleotides, the CDR3 is TGTGCCAGCAGCCCGAATGACAGGTCCTACGAGCAGTACTTC. It translates to CASSPNDRSYEQYF.

This clonotype was counted only a few times. This chain connects TRBV7-8 to TRBJ2-7; weak D call: TRBD2 (5 bases). Per the germline V gene, CDR1 is SGHVS and CDR2 is FQNEAQ. Trimming took 8 bases from V and 3 from J, leaving 17 bases between them. This CDR3 is built from 14 residues. In DNA form, the CDR3 reads TGTGCCAGCCTTGACTCCGAGAGGGACTACGAGCAGTACTTC. Translated: CASLDSERDYEQYF.

This clonotype was detected only a few times. At one end the junction does not follow the germline gene, possibly because of a read error. The CDR3 sequence: CASSLVVGRDSYEQYF. CDR3 bases: TGTGCCAGCAGCTTAGTGGTGGGGAGGGACTCCTACGAGCAGTACTTT. The chain couples TRBV7-9 to TRBJ2-7, with 7 bases fitting TRBD2. The CDR3 has 16 amino acids. CDR1 is SEHNR, CDR2 FQNEAQ, per germline (reference sequence).